These 18 T cell receptor beta chains were all obtained from the same sample, sequenced in a study of blood T cell repertoires in COVID-19. TCRdb's table, derived via immunoSEQ multiplex PCR, lists solely in-frame clones and lacks some. This sample has more than 400,000 clones, with 90% found just once. Sequenced: PBMCs or T cells enriched from blood (not recorded which). These receptor sequences come from a man younger than 30 who had recovered from COVID-19.

This clone has only a few counts. The chain is built from TRBV19 and TRBJ1-1; no clear D gene. Germline loops: CDR1 LNHDA, CDR2 SQIVND (reference sequence). This CDR3 is built from 17 residues. The ends were cut back, 3 bases at V and 1 base at J, with 18 bases in the middle. CDR3 nucleotides: TGTGCCAGTAGTATCCCCAGGCTGGGTCGGGGGAACACTGAAGCTTTCTTT. Residues: CASSIPRLGRGNTEAFF. The full variable domain, its missing parts supplied by reference TRBV19 and TRBJ1-1, is DGGITQSPKYLFRKEGQNVTLSCEQNLNHDAMYWYRQDPGQGLRLIYYSQIVNDFQKGDIAEGYSVSREKKESFPLTVTSAQKNPTAFYLCASSIPRLGRGNTEAFFGQGTRLTVV.

The chain has TRBV2 and TRBJ1-2; TRBD1 might be the D (6 bases). This CDR3 comprises 11 residues. Trimming took 7 bases from V and 7 from J, leaving 10 bases between them. CDR1 SNHLY and CDR2 FYNNEI come from the germline V gene. CDR3 DNA sequence: TGTGCCAGCACACAGGGTGCTGGCTACACCTTC. Its translation: CASTQGAGYTF.

J is TRBJ1-5 and V is TRBV7-2; maybe TRBD1 (6 bases). The CDR3 has 15 residues. V lost 3 bases and J 7 bases, leaving 16 bases between the germline ends. Per the germline V gene, CDR1 is SGHTA and CDR2 is FQGNSA. The CDR3 bases are TGTGCCAGCAGCTTTCGGATGGGGGCAGGGCAGCCCCAGCATTTT. Protein: CASSFRMGAGQPQHF. The full variable domain, with the rest looked up from reference TRBV7-2 and TRBJ1-5, is GAGVSQSPSNKVTEKGKDVELRCDPISGHTALYWYRQSLGQGLEFLIYFQGNSAPDKSGLPSDRFSAERTGGSVSTLTIQRTQQEDSAVYLCASSFRMGAGQPQHFGDGTRLSIL.

This chain uses TRBV4-1 with TRBJ1-3; D is uncertain. V was shortened by 4 bases and J by 0 bases, with 13 bases between the two germline ends. The CDR3 extends over 16 amino acids. The germline CDR1 and CDR2 sequences are MGHRA and YSYEKL. CDR3 bases: TGCGCCAGCAGCCCCTCTTCCCCGTTCTCTGGAAACACCATATATTTT. It encodes CASSPSSPFSGNTIYF.

This chain joins TRBV5-5 and TRBJ1-4, with D tentatively TRBD1 (5 bases). CDR1 is SGHKS and CDR2 is YYEKEE in the germline V gene (reference sequence). CDR3 length: 17 residues. V lost 0 bases and J lost 10, with 22 bases in between. The CDR3 loop is CASSLAGTGTNRGKLFF. Written as DNA, the CDR3 is TGTGCCAGCAGCTTGGCTGGGACTGGAACTAATCGGGGAAAACTGTTTTTT.

The chain carries TRBV28 and TRBJ1-1, with D hard to call. Between the trimmed V and J ends, which lost 5 bases and 10 bases, there was a span of 14 bases. This CDR3 is built from 12 residues. CDR1 and CDR2 from the germline V gene are MDHEN and SYDVKM. CDR3 in DNA: TGTGCCAGCAGTCTCCCTCAGATCTCAGCTTTCTTT. This translates into CASSLPQISAFF.

The chain combines TRBV7-9 with TRBJ1-1, with D possibly being TRBD1 (5 bases). Germline-derived CDR1 and CDR2 are SEHNR and FQNEAQ (reference sequence). The CDR3 spans 13 residues. Trimming left V 6 bases short and J 5 bases short, with 13 bases between. CDR3 region: CASRIVGVTEAFF. In DNA, the CDR3 is TGTGCCAGCAGGATTGTAGGGGTGACTGAAGCTTTCTTT.

The chain recombines TRBV7-9 with TRBJ2-1; 11 positions agree with TRBD2. The CDR3 consists of 18 residues. Germline assignment: CDR1 SEHNR and CDR2 FQNEAQ (reference sequence). V shed 0 bases, J shed 1 base, and the junction held 5 bases outside the gene matches. DNA of the CDR3: TGTGCCAGCAGCTTAGCCTGGCTAGCGGGGGGTTCCTACAATGAGCAGTTCTTC. Translating it yields CASSLAWLAGGSYNEQFF.

V usage is TRBV6-5 and J usage is TRBJ2-7, with a possible D match to TRBD1 (6 bases). This CDR3 has 15 residues. Germline V CDR1 and CDR2: MNHEY, SVGAGI. V gave up 5 bases and J gave up 0 bases, with 14 bases separating them. The CDR3 loop is CASSPGGQPSYEQYF. In nucleotides, the CDR3 is TGTGCCAGCAGTCCCGGTGGACAGCCCTCCTACGAGCAGTACTTC.

The V and J genes are TRBV27 and TRBJ2-1; 7 nucleotides match TRBD1. V shed 5 bases and J 4 bases; nucleotides not matched to a gene: 2. Germline CDR1 and CDR2: MNHEY and SMNVEV (reference sequence). The CDR3 totals 13 residues. CDR3 bases: TGTGCCAGCAGTCGACAGGGATACAATGAGCAGTTCTTC. Translating it yields CASSRQGYNEQFF.

This rearrangement joins TRBV5-4 to TRBJ2-7; a possible D gene is TRBD1 (6 bases). This CDR3 is 14 amino acids long. CDR1 is SGHNT and CDR2 is YYREEE in the germline V gene (reference sequence). The V and J ends lost 6 bases and 5 bases respectively, with 18 bases between them. The CDR3 sequence: CASNMDSRVNEQYF. The CDR3 region has the DNA TGTGCCAGCAACATGGACAGCCGGGTCAACGAGCAGTACTTC.

J is TRBJ2-7 and V is TRBV4-1; D is possibly TRBD1 (6 bases). Trimming pared 1 base from V and 4 bases from J, leaving 14 bases between. Germline V gene sequence: CDR1 MGHRA, CDR2 YSYEKL. This CDR3 is built from 15 residues. CDR3 nucleotide sequence: TGCGCCAGCAGCCAAGGAGTACAGGGAAATTACGAGCAGTACTTC. Translating it yields CASSQGVQGNYEQYF.

V gene TRBV6-1 combines with J gene TRBJ1-1, with TRBD1 matching over 8 bases. Germline loops: CDR1 MNHNS, CDR2 SASEGT. J lost 1 base, V lost 3 bases, and 7 bases had no gene match. The CDR3 has 16 amino acids. The CDR3 loop reads CASSDVQGAQNTEAFF. CDR3 sequence (DNA): TGTGCCAGCAGTGACGTGCAGGGGGCACAGAACACTGAAGCTTTCTTT.

The V gene is TRBV28, the J gene TRBJ1-5, with D possibly being TRBD1 (6 bases). The germline CDR1 and CDR2 sequences are MDHEN and SYDVKM. Trimming took 2 bases from V and 6 from J, leaving 11 bases between them. The CDR3 covers 14 residues. The CDR3 reads CASSLAGVGQPQHF. The DNA of the CDR3 is TGTGCCAGCAGTTTAGCAGGGGTGGGTCAGCCCCAGCATTTT.

This chain links TRBV3-1 (or the pseudogene TRBV3-2) with TRBJ2-3, with D perhaps TRBD2 (6 bases). V was trimmed by 1 base and J by 4 bases, leaving 12 bases between them. Germline V lookup: CDR1 LGHDT, CDR2 YNNKEL (reference sequence). The CDR3 is 15 residues long. DNA of the CDR3: TGTGCCAGCAGCCAAGGAAGACTAGACGCAGATACGCAGTATTTT. It encodes CASSQGRLDADTQYF.

This chain connects TRBV24-1 to TRBJ1-5; D is possibly TRBD1 (6 bases). CDR3 size: 15 residues. Between the trimmed V and J ends, which lost 8 bases and 0 bases, there was a span of 13 bases. Germline CDR1 reads KGHDR; CDR2 reads SFDVKD. CDR3 loop: CATKRQDNSNQPQHF. The CDR3 DNA is TGTGCCACCAAAAGACAGGACAATAGCAATCAGCCCCAGCATTTT.

The V call is TRBV30, the J call TRBJ2-2, with no clear D. Per germline, CDR1 GTSNPN and CDR2 SVGIG (reference sequence). The length of the CDR3 is 11 residues. V gave up 3 bases and J gave up 7 bases, with 6 bases separating them. In DNA, the CDR3 is TGTGCCTGGAGCCCCGGCGGGGAGCTGTTTTTT. It codes for CAWSPGGELFF.

This clone was seen a few times. This chain links TRBV6-2 or TRBV6-3 with TRBJ2-1; 9 bases map to TRBD2. Germline CDR1 reads MNHEY; CDR2 reads SVGEGT. CDR3 length: 15 amino acids. V shed 4 bases and J 3 bases; nucleotides not matched to a gene: 4. The CDR3 nucleotides are TGTGCCAGCAGTTTGCGGGGGGGATTCTACAATGAGCAGTTCTTC. Encoded protein: CASSLRGGFYNEQFF.